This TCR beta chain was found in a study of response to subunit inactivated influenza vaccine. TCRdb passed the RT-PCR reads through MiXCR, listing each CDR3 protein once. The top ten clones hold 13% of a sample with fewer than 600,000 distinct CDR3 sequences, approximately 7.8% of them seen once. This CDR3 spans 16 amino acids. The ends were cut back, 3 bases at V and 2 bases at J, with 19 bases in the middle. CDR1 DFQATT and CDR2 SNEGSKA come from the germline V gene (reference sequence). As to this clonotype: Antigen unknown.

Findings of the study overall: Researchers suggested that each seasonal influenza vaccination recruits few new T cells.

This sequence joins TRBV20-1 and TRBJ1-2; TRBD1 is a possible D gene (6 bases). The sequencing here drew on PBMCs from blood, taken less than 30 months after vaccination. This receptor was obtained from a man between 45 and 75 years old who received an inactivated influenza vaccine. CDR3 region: CSASSPGQLKNYGYTF. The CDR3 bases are TGCAGTGCTAGTTCCCCAGGACAGCTTAAAAACTATGGCTACACCTTC.